The 4 T cell receptor beta chains listed next were all sequenced from one sample in a study of beta chain features in type 1 diabetes. As every portion of the isolated RNA was reverse transcribed, the sequencing read expressed TCRB transcripts. This table comes from immunoSEQ multiplex PCR, and its TCRdb copy is limited to in-frame clones, with some not included. The sample lists under 450,000 clones, approximately 14% occurring once. Sequenced material: naive CD4+ T cells from blood. The source of these receptors is a man between 25 and 39 years old in good health.

This clone was seen more than once but under ten times. V gene TRBV7-2 combines with J gene TRBJ2-3; 10 nucleotides agree with TRBD2. CDR3 length: 16 residues. Germline-derived CDR1 and CDR2 are SGHTA and FQGNSA. The ends lost 5 bases at V and 7 bases at J; junction bases unmatched: 12. This CDR3 is CASSQTRASGSNTQYF. In DNA, the CDR3 is TGTGCCAGCAGCCAAACCCGGGCTAGCGGGAGTAATACGCAGTATTTT. The full variable domain, with the rest looked up from reference TRBV7-2 and TRBJ2-3, is GAGVSQSPSNKVTEKGKDVELRCDPISGHTALYWYRQSLGQGLEFLIYFQGNSAPDKSGLPSDRFSAERTGGSVSTLTIQRTQQEDSAVYLCASSQTRASGSNTQYFGPGTRLTVL.

The J gene is TRBJ2-7, the V gene TRBV4-1; D possibly corresponds to TRBD1 (7 bases). Looked up from germline, CDR1 is MGHRA and CDR2 is YSYEKL. CDR3 length: 17 residues. Trimming took off 2 bases at V and 2 bases at J, with 19 bases between the two ends. In DNA, the CDR3 is TGCGCCAGCAGCCAACCGACCGCGGGACAGACCACCTACGAGCAGTACTTC. This gives the protein CASSQPTAGQTTYEQYF.

A few counts support this clone. This rearrangement joins TRBV10-3 to TRBJ2-1; no definite D call. The CDR3 contains 15 residues. V lost 2 bases and J 7 bases, leaving 15 bases between the germline ends. Looked up from germline, CDR1 is ENHRY and CDR2 is SYGVKD. CDR3 sequence reads: CAISEGPSARNEQFF. DNA for the CDR3: TGTGCCATCAGTGAGGGACCCTCGGCGAGGAATGAGCAGTTCTTC.

This clone showed up just once. V and J are TRBV5-6 and TRBJ2-1; weak D call: TRBD2 (6 bases). V was trimmed by 9 bases and J by 6 bases, leaving 16 bases between them. CDR3 length: 13 amino acids. Germline V gene data show CDR1 as SGHDT and CDR2 as YYEEEE. The CDR3 loop reads CATRERAFNEQFF. The CDR3 DNA reads as TGTGCCACCCGGGAGCGGGCGTTCAATGAGCAGTTCTTC.